This T cell receptor beta chain is drawn from a study of T cells after yellow fever vaccination. Study information: Libraries from low-cell-number fractions were prepared with the SMART-Seq v4 Ultra Low Input RNA kit. Study-wide results and limits: Peaking on day 5 versus 15, the secondary response was faster but weaker. Detected again after the booster were most primary-vaccination clones, at nearly 97% CD4 and more than 70% CD8.

Worth noting for this clonotype: Its antigen is currently unknown.

This CDR3 is built from 13 residues. The germline V and J ends were trimmed by 0 bases and 5 bases, with 5 bases remaining between them. Germline CDR1 is LGHDT and CDR2 is YNNKEL (reference sequence). MiXCR was run by TCRdb on the 5' RACE reads, yielding one entry per CDR3 protein. Seen here are some 350,000 distinct CDR3 sequences, almost 4% observed once, and the top ten hold approximately 25%. The sequence was collected from a man younger than 30 who received the YFV17D yellow fever vaccine. The rearrangement links TRBV3-1 to TRBJ1-3; D is unclear. The material sequenced was PBMCs, taken 5 days after the yellow fever booster vaccination. CDR3 sequence: CASSQDTRNTIYF. The CDR3 nucleotides read TGTGCCAGCAGCCAAGACACACGAAACACCATATATTTT.